The text below deals with one T cell receptor (beta chain). The antigen remains undetermined. The sample is drawn from a study of cytomegalovirus exposure and HLA in healthy donors. Researchers ran the PCR with 60 Vbeta and 13 Jbeta primers. Only in-frame clones appear in the TCRdb table, and some are missing; sequencing was by immunoSEQ multiplex PCR. Of roughly 100,000 clones listed, over 80% are singletons. Overall study findings and caveats: According to a later analysis, donors in an Asian-associated ancestry cluster reportedly had fewer N-insertions than the approximately 670-donor mean. Most TCR sequences showed up rarely, but some public TCRs showed up in many donors.

Germline V gives CDR1 MRHNA, CDR2 SNTAGT. The CDR3 runs 15 residues. The ends lost 4 bases at V and 0 bases at J; junction bases unmatched: 4. The chain is built from TRBV6-4 and TRBJ1-2; TRBD1 matches 8 bases. The sample comprised PBMCs. The receptor's source is a man in his forties in good health and CMV-seronegative. The CDR3 DNA sequence: TGTGCCAGCAGTGGCGAACAGGGGGCTAACTATGGCTACACCTTC. It translates to CASSGEQGANYGYTF.